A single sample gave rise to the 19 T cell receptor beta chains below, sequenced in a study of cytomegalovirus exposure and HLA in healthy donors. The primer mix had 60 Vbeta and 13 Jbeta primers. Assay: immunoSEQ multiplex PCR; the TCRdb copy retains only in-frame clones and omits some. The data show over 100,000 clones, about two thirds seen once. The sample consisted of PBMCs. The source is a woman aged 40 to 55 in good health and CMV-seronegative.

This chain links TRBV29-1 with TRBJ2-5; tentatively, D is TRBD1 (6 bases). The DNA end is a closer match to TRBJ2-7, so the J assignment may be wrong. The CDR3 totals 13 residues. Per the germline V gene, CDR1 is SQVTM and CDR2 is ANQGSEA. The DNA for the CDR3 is TGCAGCGTTGATGGCCCAGGGGACTACGAGCAGTACTTC. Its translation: CSVDGPGDYEQYF.

The CDR3 nucleotides are TGTGCCAGCAGCCAAGAGCGGGGATCCAATGAGCAGTTCTTC. Protein: CASSQERGSNEQFF. V is TRBV4-2 and J is TRBJ2-1, with a weak D call TRBD2 (6 bases). The V gene's germline CDR1 is LGHNA and CDR2 YNFKEQ. This CDR3 comprises 14 residues. V lost 0 bases, J lost 6 bases, and 9 bases lay in between.

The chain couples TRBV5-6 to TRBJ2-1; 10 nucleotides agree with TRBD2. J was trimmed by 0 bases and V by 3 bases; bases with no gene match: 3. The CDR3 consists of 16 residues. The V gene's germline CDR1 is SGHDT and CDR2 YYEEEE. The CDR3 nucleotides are TGTGCCAGCAGCTGGGAGCGGGGGGGCTCCTACAATGAGCAGTTCTTC. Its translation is CASSWERGGSYNEQFF.

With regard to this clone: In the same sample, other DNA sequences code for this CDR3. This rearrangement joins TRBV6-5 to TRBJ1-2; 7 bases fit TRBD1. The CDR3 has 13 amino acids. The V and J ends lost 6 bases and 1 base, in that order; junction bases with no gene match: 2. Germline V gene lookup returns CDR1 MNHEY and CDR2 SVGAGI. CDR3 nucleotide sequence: TGTGCCAGCAGCCCAGGGGGTAACTATGGCTACACCTTC. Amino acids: CASSPGGNYGYTF.

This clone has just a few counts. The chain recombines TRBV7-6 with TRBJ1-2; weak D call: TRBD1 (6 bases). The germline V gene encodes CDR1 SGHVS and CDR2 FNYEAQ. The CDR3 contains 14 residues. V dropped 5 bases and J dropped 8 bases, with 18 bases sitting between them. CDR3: CASSPIGQQVGYTF. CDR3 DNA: TGTGCCAGCAGCCCCATCGGACAGCAAGTGGGCTACACCTTC.

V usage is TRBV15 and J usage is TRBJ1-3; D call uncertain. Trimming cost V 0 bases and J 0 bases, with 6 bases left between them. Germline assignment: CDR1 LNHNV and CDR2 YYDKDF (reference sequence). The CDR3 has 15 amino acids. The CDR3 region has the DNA TGTGCCACCAGCAGAGACGCCGGCTCTGGAAACACCATATATTTT. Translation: CATSRDAGSGNTIYF.

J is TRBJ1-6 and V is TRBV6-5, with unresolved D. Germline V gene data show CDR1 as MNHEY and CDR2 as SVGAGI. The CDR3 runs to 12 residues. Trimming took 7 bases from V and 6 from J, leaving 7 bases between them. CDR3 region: CASTSVNSPLHF. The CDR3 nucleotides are TGTGCCAGCACTTCCGTTAATTCACCCCTCCACTTT.

The CDR3, as DNA: TGTGCCAGCAGTTACGCTACAGGGAGTGACGGCTACACCTTC. It is translated as CASSYATGSDGYTF. The chain combines TRBV6-5 with TRBJ1-2; TRBD1 is a possible D gene (6 bases). The CDR3 spans 14 residues. The V end lost 2 bases, the J end lost 8 bases, and 15 bases lay between the germline ends. Germline V lookup: CDR1 MNHEY, CDR2 SVGAGI.

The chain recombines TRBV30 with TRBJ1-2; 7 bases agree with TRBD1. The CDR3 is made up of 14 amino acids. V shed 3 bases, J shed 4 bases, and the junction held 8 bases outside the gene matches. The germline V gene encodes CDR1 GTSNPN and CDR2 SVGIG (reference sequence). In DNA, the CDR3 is TGTGCCTGGAGCGGGGGACAGATTTTCTATGGCTACACCTTC. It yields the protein CAWSGGQIFYGYTF.

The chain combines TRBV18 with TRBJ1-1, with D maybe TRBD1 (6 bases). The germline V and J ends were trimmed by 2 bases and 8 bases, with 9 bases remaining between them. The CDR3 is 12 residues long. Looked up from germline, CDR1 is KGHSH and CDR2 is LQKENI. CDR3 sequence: CASSPATGEAFF. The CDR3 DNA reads TGTGCCAGCTCACCAGCTACAGGGGAAGCTTTCTTT.

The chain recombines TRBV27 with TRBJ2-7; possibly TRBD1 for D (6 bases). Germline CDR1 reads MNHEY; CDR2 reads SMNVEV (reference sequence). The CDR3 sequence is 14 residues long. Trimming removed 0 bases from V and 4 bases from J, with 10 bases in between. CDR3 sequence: CASSLSFGQYEQYF. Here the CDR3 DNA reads TGTGCCAGCAGTTTATCTTTTGGACAGTACGAGCAGTACTTC.

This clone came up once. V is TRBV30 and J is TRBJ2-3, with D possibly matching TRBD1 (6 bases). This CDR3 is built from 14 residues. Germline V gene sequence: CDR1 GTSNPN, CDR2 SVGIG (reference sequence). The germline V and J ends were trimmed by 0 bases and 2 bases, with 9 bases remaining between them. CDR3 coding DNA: TGTGCCTGGAGTGTATGGACAGACACAGATACGCAGTATTTT. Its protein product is CAWSVWTDTDTQYF.

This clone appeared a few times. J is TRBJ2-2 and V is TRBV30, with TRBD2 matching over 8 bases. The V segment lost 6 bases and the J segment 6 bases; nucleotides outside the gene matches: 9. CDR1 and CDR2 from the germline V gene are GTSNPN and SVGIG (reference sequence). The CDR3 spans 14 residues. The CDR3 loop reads CACSIAGYAGELFF. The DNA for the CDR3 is TGTGCCTGTTCCATAGCGGGGTACGCCGGGGAGCTGTTTTTT.

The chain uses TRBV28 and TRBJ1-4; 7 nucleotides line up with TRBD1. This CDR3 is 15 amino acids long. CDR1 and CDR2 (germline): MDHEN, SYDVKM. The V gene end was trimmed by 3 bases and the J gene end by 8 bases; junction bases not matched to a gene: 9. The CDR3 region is CASSFLQGRREKLFF. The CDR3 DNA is TGTGCCAGCAGTTTCCTACAGGGGAGAAGAGAAAAACTGTTTTTT.

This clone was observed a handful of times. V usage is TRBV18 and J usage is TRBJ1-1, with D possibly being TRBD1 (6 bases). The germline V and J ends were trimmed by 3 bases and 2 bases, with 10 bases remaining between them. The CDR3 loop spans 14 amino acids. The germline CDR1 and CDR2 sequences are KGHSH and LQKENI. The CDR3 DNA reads TGTGCCAGCTCACCTGCAGGGGTAAACACTGAAGCTTTCTTT. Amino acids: CASSPAGVNTEAFF.

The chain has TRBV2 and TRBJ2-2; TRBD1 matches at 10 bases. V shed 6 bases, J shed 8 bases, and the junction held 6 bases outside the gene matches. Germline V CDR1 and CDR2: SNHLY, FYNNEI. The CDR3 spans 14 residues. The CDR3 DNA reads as TGTGCCAGCAGGCGAGGACAGGGGGGTGGGGAGCTGTTTTTT. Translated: CASRRGQGGGELFF.

CDR3 residues: CASSPQQGAGGETQYF. CDR3 DNA sequence: TGTGCCAGCAGTCCGCAACAGGGGGCAGGAGGGGAGACCCAGTACTTC. The rearrangement links TRBV28 to TRBJ2-5, with 9 nucleotides matching TRBD1. The CDR3 is 16 residues long. CDR1 is MDHEN and CDR2 is SYDVKM in the germline V gene. V dropped 5 bases and J dropped 5; count of bases not matched to a gene: 12.

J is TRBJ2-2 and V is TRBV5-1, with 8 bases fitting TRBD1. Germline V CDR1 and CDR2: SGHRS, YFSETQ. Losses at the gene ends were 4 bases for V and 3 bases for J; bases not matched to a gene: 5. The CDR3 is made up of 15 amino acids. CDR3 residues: CASSVMTGDTGELFF. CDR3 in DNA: TGCGCCAGCAGCGTCATGACAGGGGACACCGGGGAGCTGTTTTTT.

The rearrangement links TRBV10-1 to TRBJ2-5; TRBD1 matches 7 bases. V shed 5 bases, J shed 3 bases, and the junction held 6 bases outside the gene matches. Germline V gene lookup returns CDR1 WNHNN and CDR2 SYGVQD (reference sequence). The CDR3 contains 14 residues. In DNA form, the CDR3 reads TGCGCCAGCAGTAGCCAAGACAGGGAAGAGACCCAGTACTTC. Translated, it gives CASSSQDREETQYF.